These 17 T cell receptor beta chains originate from one sample sequenced in a study of blood T cell repertoires in COVID-19. Sequencing was performed with immunoSEQ multiplex PCR; in TCRdb, only in-frame clones are kept and a portion is missing. Of approximately 100,000 clones in the sample, around 87% are singletons; the top ten hold roughly 32%. Sequenced sample: peripheral blood. The receptors stem from a woman older than 75 with acute or convalescent COVID-19.

The CDR3 protein is CASSSAMTGTTVNTEAFF. The CDR3 nucleotides read TGTGCCAGCAGTAGCGCTATGACAGGGACGACCGTGAACACTGAAGCTTTCTTT. The chain combines TRBV2 with TRBJ1-1; 7 bases agree with TRBD1. The CDR3 is 18 amino acids. CDR1 is SNHLY and CDR2 is FYNNEI in the germline V gene. With V trimmed by 5 bases and J by 0 bases, 15 bases remained unmatched.

The rearrangement uses TRBV7-2 and TRBJ2-1, with TRBD1 identical over 8 bases. This CDR3 comprises 14 residues. CDR1 and CDR2 from the germline V gene are SGHTA and FQGNSA. Trimming removed 3 bases from V and 13 bases from J; junction bases left unmatched: 11. CDR3 DNA sequence: TGTGCCAGCAGCTTGCAGGGGGCAGCGTTTGAACAGTTCTTC. Its translation: CASSLQGAAFEQFF.

This chain links TRBV19 with TRBJ1-2, with 7 bases lining up with TRBD1. CDR1 and CDR2 (germline): LNHDA, SQIVND (reference sequence). The ends lost 7 bases at V and 4 bases at J; junction bases unmatched: 12. The CDR3 covers 15 residues. The CDR3 sequence is CASTRDSFLAYGYTF. Written as DNA, the CDR3 is TGTGCCAGTACCCGGGACAGTTTTTTGGCCTATGGCTACACCTTC.

The chain carries TRBV6-5 and TRBJ1-2; D might be TRBD1 (5 bases). The CDR3 spans 14 residues. The germline CDR1 and CDR2 sequences are MNHEY and SVGAGI. V was clipped by 5 bases and J by 6 bases, with 16 bases between them. This chain's CDR3 is CASSPGGVRDGYTF. DNA of the CDR3: TGTGCCAGCAGTCCTGGGGGGGTGAGGGATGGCTACACCTTC.

The chain employs TRBV28 and TRBJ1-2, with D possibly TRBD1 on 5 matching bases. V was cut by 8 bases and J by 0 bases, with 13 bases left in between. Germline CDR1 is MDHEN and CDR2 is SYDVKM. The CDR3 spans 14 residues. The CDR3: CASASGRANYGYTF. In nucleotides, the CDR3 is TGTGCCAGCGCTTCAGGCAGGGCTAACTATGGCTACACCTTC.

This rearrangement joins TRBV18 to TRBJ1-2; 7 nucleotides align to TRBD1. The germline gives CDR1 KGHSH, CDR2 LQKENI. The CDR3 is 15 amino acids. Trimming removed 2 bases from V and 1 base from J; junction bases left unmatched: 4. The CDR3: CASSPMGQLNYGYTF. DNA for the CDR3: TGTGCCAGCTCACCAATGGGACAGCTTAACTATGGCTACACCTTC. The whole variable domain, filled in from reference TRBV18 and TRBJ1-2, reads NAGVMQNPRHLVRRRGQEARLRCSPMKGHSHVYWYRQLPEEGLKFMVYLQKENIIDESGMPKERFSAEFPKEGPSILRIQQVVRGDSAAYFCASSPMGQLNYGYTFGSGTRLTVV.

This chain uses TRBV18 with TRBJ1-5, with TRBD1 as a possible D gene (5 bases). The CDR3 sequence is 14 residues long. The germline V and J ends were trimmed by 6 bases and 1 base, with 10 bases remaining between them. Germline V lookup: CDR1 KGHSH, CDR2 LQKENI. CDR3 coding DNA: TGTGCCAGCTCCACTACAGGCAGCAATCAGCCCCAGCATTTT. This sequence encodes CASSTTGSNQPQHF. Looking up the rest from reference TRBV18 and TRBJ1-5 gives the full variable domain: NAGVMQNPRHLVRRRGQEARLRCSPMKGHSHVYWYRQLPEEGLKFMVYLQKENIIDESGMPKERFSAEFPKEGPSILRIQQVVRGDSAAYFCASSTTGSNQPQHFGDGTRLSIL.

The CDR3 DNA reads TGTGCCAGCAGTTCTCTTGGGGGACTCAGGGCAGATACGCAGTATTTT. As protein: CASSSLGGLRADTQYF. The chain is built from TRBV28 and TRBJ2-3; tentative D call: TRBD2 (6 bases). CDR1 is MDHEN, CDR2 SYDVKM, per germline. The CDR3 contains 16 residues. V shed 4 bases and J shed 4 bases, with 18 bases lying between them. Together with reference TRBV28 and TRBJ2-3, the CDR3 gives the full variable domain: DVKVTQSSRYLVKRTGEKVFLECVQDMDHENMFWYRQDPGLGLRLIYFSYDVKMKEKGDIPEGYSVSREKKERFSLILESASTNQTSMYLCASSSLGGLRADTQYFGPGTRLTVL.

This clone was detected a few times. V gene TRBV28 combines with J gene TRBJ2-7; 7 bases map to TRBD1. CDR1 is MDHEN, CDR2 SYDVKM, per germline. This CDR3 contains 14 residues. After removal of 6 bases from V and 2 bases from J, the junction contained 7 bases not matched to a gene. The CDR3 DNA reads TGTGCCAGCAGCCGCCCGGGACAGACCTACGAGCAGTACTTC. Translation gives CASSRPGQTYEQYF.

The chain uses TRBV12-5 and TRBJ1-3; D may be TRBD1 (6 bases). CDR1 and CDR2 (germline): LGHNT, FRNRAP. V was pared by 1 base and J by 0 bases, with 19 bases between. The CDR3 runs 19 residues. The CDR3 region has the DNA TGTGCTAGTGGTTTGGACCGAACCGCCCTCAGGGGCTCTGGAAACACCATATATTTT. Residues: CASGLDRTALRGSGNTIYF.

The chain recombines TRBV6-5 with TRBJ1-1; 7 bases match TRBD1. V shed 6 bases, J shed 2 bases, and the junction held 6 bases outside the gene matches. The CDR3 loop spans 14 amino acids. Germline V gene data show CDR1 as MNHEY and CDR2 as SVGAGI. For the CDR3, the DNA is TGTGCCAGCAGGGCACAGGGGACCAACACTGAAGCTTTCTTT. It codes for CASRAQGTNTEAFF.

The chain links TRBV12-5 to TRBJ2-1; tentative D call: TRBD2 (5 bases). V was pared by 0 bases and J by 9 bases, with 24 bases between. In germline, CDR1 is LGHNT, CDR2 FRNRAP. There are 18 residues in the CDR3. The CDR3 DNA is TGTGCTAGTGGTTTGGTAATTGGAGGTGTCGCCGAGTACGGTGAGCAGTTCTTC. The encoded protein is CASGLVIGGVAEYGEQFF.

The sample holds one count of this clone. CDR3 coding DNA: TGTGCCAGCAGTTTAGGTGCGGTAATGAACACTGAAGCTTTCTTT. It specifies CASSLGAVMNTEAFF. The rearrangement uses TRBV27 and TRBJ1-1; no reliable D call. Looked up from germline, CDR1 is MNHEY and CDR2 is SMNVEV (reference sequence). The CDR3 has 15 residues. The V gene lost 2 bases and the J gene lost 0 bases, with 10 bases spanning the gap.

The chain's CDR3 is CASSPLAASSYNSPLHF. CDR3 DNA sequence: TGTGCCAGCTCACCACTTGCAGCTAGCTCCTATAATTCACCCCTCCACTTT. The chain couples TRBV18 to TRBJ1-6; D remains unclear. Looked up from germline, CDR1 is KGHSH and CDR2 is LQKENI. The CDR3 is made up of 17 amino acids. The V end was cut by 1 base, the J end by 0 bases, with 10 bases between. Variable domain in full (rest from reference TRBV18 and TRBJ1-6): NAGVMQNPRHLVRRRGQEARLRCSPMKGHSHVYWYRQLPEEGLKFMVYLQKENIIDESGMPKERFSAEFPKEGPSILRIQQVVRGDSAAYFCASSPLAASSYNSPLHFGNGTRLTVT.

V is TRBV5-1 and J is TRBJ2-7; D is possibly TRBD1 (6 bases). Germline CDR1 is SGHRS and CDR2 is YFSETQ. CDR3 length equals 12 residues. V was cut by 1 base and J by 4 bases, with 6 bases left in between. CDR3 amino acids: CASSLRGYEQYF. The CDR3 coding sequence is TGCGCCAGCAGCTTGAGGGGGTACGAGCAGTACTTC.

This clone has more than one count but fewer than ten. The chain uses TRBV6-6 and TRBJ1-5, with D possibly matching TRBD1 (6 bases). Trimming cost V 6 bases and J 0 bases, with 12 bases left between them. This CDR3 comprises 15 residues. The germline CDR1 and CDR2 sequences are MNHNY and SVGAGI (reference sequence). CDR3 coding DNA: TGTGCCAGCAGATTTGGACAGCATAGCAATCAGCCCCAGCATTTT. The encoded protein is CASRFGQHSNQPQHF.

The chain employs TRBV12-3 or TRBV12-4 and TRBJ2-3, with D hard to call. The CDR3 length is 11 residues. V lost 8 bases and J lost 6, with 9 bases in between. CDR3 nucleotide sequence: TGTGCCAGCGGCCACGGGGATACGCAGTATTTT. Its translation is CASGHGDTQYF.